This T cell receptor beta chain comes out of a study of breast tumors, draining lymph nodes, adjacent tissues. Samples came from axillary lymph nodes draining the breast cancer. This clonotype has only a few counts. It may be a read error: a sequence one base away is much more abundant. The V end was cut by 7 bases, the J end by 5 bases, with 12 bases between. CDR1 and CDR2 (germline): SQVTM, ANQGSEA. The CDR3 runs to 11 residues. TCRdb re-called the multiplex PCR reads with MiXCR, one entry per CDR3 protein. The table has some 170,000 distinct CDR3 sequences, 30% to 35% seen once. The chain combines TRBV29-1 with TRBJ2-7; D is ambiguous. Input material: axillary lymph node tissue. This TCR was sampled from a female donor with breast cancer. Some clones in this sample may be carry-over from other donors' samples. The CDR3: CSARCGNEQYF. The CDR3 DNA reads as TGCAGCGCCAGATGTGGCAACGAGCAGTACTTC.